This TCR beta chain was identified during a study of cytomegalovirus exposure and HLA in healthy donors. The germline V gene encodes CDR1 SGDLS and CDR2 YYNGEE. This CDR3 comprises 16 residues. The V segment lost 0 bases and the J segment 7 bases; nucleotides outside the gene matches: 10. PCR involved 60 Vbeta and 13 Jbeta primers. Measured with immunoSEQ multiplex PCR; TCRdb has only the in-frame clones, and not every one. The sample has about 120,000 clones, roughly 85% seen once; the top ten hold roughly 20%. Sequencing was performed on PBMCs. This chain links TRBV9 with TRBJ2-7, with 10 bases fitting TRBD2. This sequence was found in a young man in good health and CMV-seropositive. In nucleotides, the CDR3 is TGTGCCAGCAGCGTAGGGACTAGCGGCCAGAGTTGGGAGCAGTACTTC. This translates into CASSVGTSGQSWEQYF.